Only a few counts were recorded for the clone carrying this TCR beta chain. Its antigen is currently unknown. This sample was taken from a study of blood T cells in healthy people across ages. Turning to the study itself: The template switching approach captured approximately one barcoded beta molecule for every two T cells.

Primers used in a second PCR of about 7 to 12 cycles were a sample-barcoded 5' primer and a J-beta primer mix. MiXCR was run by TCRdb on the 5' RACE reads, yielding one entry per CDR3 protein. The data hold 1,500,000 or so distinct CDR3 sequences, with around 40% observed a single time. Trimming took off 7 bases at V and 7 bases at J, with 13 bases between the two ends. The CDR3 runs to 11 residues. CDR1 and CDR2 (germline): DFQATT, SNEGSKA (reference sequence). Total RNA, at least 5 micrograms per sample, was extracted from PBMCs. Study-wide findings and caveats: Unknown donor CMV status possibly confounded expanded clonotype changes. Measured against age, TCR beta diversity per million T cells decreased in a roughly linear manner.

The sequence was collected from a woman younger than 30 in good health. This chain joins TRBV20-1 and TRBJ2-5; no clear D gene. The source material was blood. The chain's CDR3 is CSVIAKVTQYF. The CDR3 region has the DNA TGCAGTGTCATCGCTAAGGTGACCCAGTACTTC.